This T cell receptor (beta chain) was found in a study of response to subunit inactivated influenza vaccine (dated by TCRdb to the late 2010s). Turning to the overall study: The study used deep quantitative T cell receptor repertoire profiling to track responses to a trivalent subunit inactivated influenza vaccine.

The method behind the library was RT-PCR. The instrument given in TCRdb is Illumina HiSeq 2500. Using fastp at Q25 and MiXCR, TCRdb reprocessed the public reads and kept productive beta chains. Rows with a matching CDR3 protein are joined into one entry that keeps the most common DNA and genes. The sample table records fewer than 800,000 distinct CDR3 sequences; about a sixth of these occur just once. Approximately 10% of the sample belongs to the ten largest clones. Results and caveats for the whole study, not just this receptor: The authors suggested that each seasonal influenza vaccination may recruit only a limited number of new T cells.

This clonotype was counted a few times. Its antigen remains undetermined. One junction end does not reproduce the germline sequence, and a read error may be involved. This sample comprised PBMCs from blood, obtained 11 to 12 days after vaccination. The clonotype was recovered from a man aged 50 to 59 who received an inactivated influenza vaccine. Donor details come from another sample of the same person, matched by shared clones.

This receptor has the CDR3 CATSSGSPYEQYF. Here is the DNA: TGTGCCACCAGTAGCGGGAGTCCTTACGAGCAGTACTTC. The chain employs TRBV10-3 and TRBJ2-7; 9 middle bases align to TRBD2. The CDR3 sequence holds 13 residues, the cysteine and phenylalanine included. Left in the record is the CDR3 DNA by itself, 39 bases read in frame from the first base. Per the germline V gene, ENHRY is the CDR1 and SYGVKD is the CDR2.